This passage covers 24 T cell receptor beta chains from one sample sequenced in a study of T cell responses to AZD1222 COVID-19 vaccine. Data came from immunoSEQ multiplex PCR; TCRdb stores just in-frame clones and leaves some out. This sample has fewer than 40,000 clones, with approximately 88% found just once. Here the sequenced sample was peripheral blood, taken 28 days after the second dose of the MenACWY control vaccine. All receptors derive from an adult who received the MenACWY meningococcal vaccine as a control.

The rearrangement links TRBV28 to TRBJ1-1, with a tentative D call TRBD1 (6 bases). Germline V lookup: CDR1 MDHEN, CDR2 SYDVKM. The CDR3 has 15 residues. Trimming removed 3 bases at V and 0 bases at J, with 11 bases between. The CDR3 DNA follows: TGTGCCAGCAGTTTCGCAGGGGCGATGAACACTGAAGCTTTCTTT. This codes for CASSFAGAMNTEAFF.

The chain carries TRBV3-1 (or the pseudogene TRBV3-2) and TRBJ2-1, with TRBD1 matching 11 bases. CDR3 size: 15 residues. From germline, CDR1 is LGHDT and CDR2 YNNKEL (reference sequence). Germline trimming cut 4 bases from V and 5 bases from J; bases unmatched to any gene: 4. The DNA of the CDR3 is TGTGCCAGCAGCCGGGGACAGGGGGAAAACAATGAGCAGTTCTTC. This sequence encodes CASSRGQGENNEQFF.

This clone showed up just a few times. The chain links TRBV6-4 to TRBJ2-4; TRBD2 matches at 14 bases. The germline V gene has CDR1 MRHNA and CDR2 SNTAGT. CDR3 length equals 20 residues. Trimming at V came to 6 bases and at J to 6 bases, leaving 19 bases not matched to a gene. CDR3 sequence reads: CASRIGTSGGQLSQGNIQYF. As DNA, the CDR3 is TGTGCCAGCAGAATCGGGACTAGCGGGGGCCAACTTAGCCAAGGAAACATTCAGTACTTC.

This clone has only a few counts. The rearrangement joins TRBV19 to TRBJ1-1; D not certain. Germline V gives CDR1 LNHDA, CDR2 SQIVND (reference sequence). V gave up 7 bases and J gave up 5 bases, with 8 bases separating them. The CDR3 consists of 11 residues. Here the CDR3 reads CASKAGTEAFF. The DNA for the CDR3 is TGTGCCAGTAAAGCGGGGACTGAAGCTTTCTTT.

This clone was observed once. The CDR3 bases are TGTGCCAGCAGTTACAGAGGAAACACCATATATTTT. Encoded protein: CASSYRGNTIYF. The rearrangement joins TRBV28 to TRBJ1-3; D remains ambiguous. V lost 4 bases, J lost 4 bases, and 5 bases lay in between. Germline V gives CDR1 MDHEN, CDR2 SYDVKM. The CDR3 covers 12 residues.

In this sample, this clone turned up a few times. This chain uses TRBV6-5 with TRBJ2-2, with 13 bases that match TRBD2. From germline, CDR1 is MNHEY and CDR2 SVGAGI. There are 15 residues in the CDR3. CDR3 sequence reads: CASGLAGAGTGELFF. For the CDR3, the DNA is TGTGCTTCAGGACTAGCGGGAGCGGGCACCGGGGAGCTGTTTTTT.

This chain uses TRBV28 with TRBJ1-6; the match to TRBD1 covers 7 bases. J was trimmed by 10 bases and V by 3 bases; bases with no gene match: 12. From germline, CDR1 is MDHEN and CDR2 SYDVKM. The CDR3 covers 16 residues. In nucleotides, the CDR3 is TGTGCCAGCAGTTTGTGGACAGGAGGGCCGAGATCACCCCTCCACTTT. Encoded protein: CASSLWTGGPRSPLHF.

There are a few counts of this clone. V is TRBV19 and J is TRBJ2-7, with TRBD2 identical over 14 bases. This CDR3 contains 15 residues. The germline V gene encodes CDR1 LNHDA and CDR2 SQIVND (reference sequence). The V gene end was trimmed by 8 bases and the J gene end by 5 bases; junction bases not matched to a gene: 8. DNA of the CDR3: TGTGCCAGTGGGACTAGCGGGAGAGGTTGGCACGAGCAGTACTTC. Translating gives CASGTSGRGWHEQYF.

The V and J genes are TRBV11-2 and TRBJ2-7; TRBD1 matches at 7 bases. Germline values: CDR1 SGHAT, CDR2 FQNNGV. J was trimmed by 5 bases and V by 6 bases; bases with no gene match: 4. CDR3 size: 12 residues. CDR3 protein: CASRSRGNEQYF. The DNA for the CDR3 is TGTGCCAGCAGGTCCAGGGGGAACGAGCAGTACTTC.

This CDR3 reads CASSLRAGDEQFF. The CDR3 region has the DNA TGTGCCAGCAGCTTGAGAGCGGGAGACGAGCAGTTCTTC. The chain employs TRBV5-4 and TRBJ2-1; 8 bases agree with TRBD2. This CDR3 has 13 amino acids. V dropped 1 base and J dropped 10; count of bases not matched to a gene: 4. CDR1 is SGHNT and CDR2 is YYREEE in the germline V gene (reference sequence).

This clone was seen a single time. This chain uses TRBV6-1 with TRBJ2-7, with 8 positions matching TRBD2. V was clipped by 2 bases and J by 2 bases; unmatched bases: 2. The V gene's germline CDR1 is MNHNS and CDR2 SASEGT. This CDR3 spans 14 amino acids. CDR3 loop: CASSERAGAYEQYF. The CDR3 coding sequence is TGTGCCAGCAGTGAACGAGCGGGAGCCTACGAGCAGTACTTC.

The V call is TRBV5-5, the J call TRBJ2-7; TRBD2 aligns across 8 bases. CDR3 length: 14 residues. The trim removed 3 bases at V and 4 bases at J, leaving 6 bases unmatched. Germline V gives CDR1 SGHKS, CDR2 YYEKEE (reference sequence). CDR3 amino acids: CASSSPGGLYEQYF. DNA for the CDR3: TGTGCCAGCAGCTCTCCGGGAGGGCTTTACGAGCAGTACTTC.

The V and J genes are TRBV6-2 or TRBV6-3 and TRBJ2-7, with 13 positions matching TRBD2. Germline CDR1 and CDR2: MNHEY and SVGEGT. With 5 bases clipped from V and 3 bases from J, the junction kept 7 bases outside the gene matches. This CDR3 comprises 16 residues. The CDR3 nucleotides read TGTGCCAGCAGTAAGGGACTAGCGGGACAAAGCTACGAGCAGTACTTC. Its protein product is CASSKGLAGQSYEQYF.

This clone was counted once. The chain employs TRBV6-5 and TRBJ2-5; 7 nucleotides match TRBD1. The CDR3 contains 16 residues. V shed 2 bases and J 3 bases; nucleotides not matched to a gene: 9. Germline values: CDR1 MNHEY, CDR2 SVGAGI. CDR3 residues: CASSYTGQLEKETQYF. CDR3 sequence (DNA): TGTGCCAGCAGTTACACGGGACAGCTCGAGAAAGAGACCCAGTACTTC.

This chain uses TRBV7-9 with TRBJ2-3, with TRBD2 matching over 13 bases. Germline-derived CDR1 and CDR2 are SEHNR and FQNEAQ (reference sequence). Trimming cost V 5 bases and J 3 bases; bases outside gene matches: 5. The CDR3 has 16 amino acids. The CDR3 reads CASSRTSGSRTDTQYF. Written as DNA, the CDR3 is TGTGCCAGCAGCCGGACTAGCGGGAGTAGGACAGATACGCAGTATTTT.

The V and J genes are TRBV7-9 and TRBJ2-1, with 11 bases that match TRBD2. The CDR3 contains 15 residues. V trimming: 1 base; J trimming: 7 bases; junction bases outside the gene matches: 3. Germline CDR1 and CDR2: SEHNR and FQNEAQ (reference sequence). The CDR3 region is CASSLVLAGGNEQFF. In DNA form, the CDR3 reads TGTGCCAGCAGCTTAGTGTTAGCGGGAGGGAATGAGCAGTTCTTC.

This clone has just a few counts. The chain uses TRBV7-9 and TRBJ1-1; the D gene is possibly TRBD1 (6 bases). CDR1 SEHNR and CDR2 FQNEAQ come from the germline V gene (reference sequence). The V end lost 4 bases, the J end lost 11 bases, and 17 bases lay between the germline ends. CDR3 length: 13 amino acids. The CDR3 DNA reads TGTGCCAGCAGCTCCCGGGGAGGGGGGCTTGCTTTCTTT. Translated: CASSSRGGGLAFF. Full variable domain (remainder filled in from reference TRBV7-9 and TRBJ1-1): DTGVSQNPRHKITKRGQNVTFRCDPISEHNRLYWYRQTLGQGPEFLTYFQNEAQLEKSRLLSDRFSAERPKGSFSTLEIQRTEQGDSAMYLCASSSRGGGLAFFGQGTRLTVV.

V and J are TRBV27 and TRBJ2-2, with D uncertain. The CDR3 extends over 14 amino acids. CDR1 MNHEY and CDR2 SMNVEV come from the germline V gene (reference sequence). V lost 6 bases and J 1 base, leaving 9 bases between the germline ends. CDR3: CASSLAMNTGELFF. The CDR3 nucleotides read TGTGCCAGCAGCCTGGCTATGAACACCGGGGAGCTGTTTTTT.

This chain links TRBV6-5 with TRBJ2-7; a weak D match, TRBD1 (5 bases). Germline CDR1 is MNHEY and CDR2 is SVGAGI. Between the trimmed V and J ends, which lost 7 bases and 0 bases, there was a span of 13 bases. The CDR3 totals 14 residues. CDR3 bases: TGTGCCAGCACCGGACAAGTCTCCTCCTACGAGCAGTACTTC. Encoded protein: CASTGQVSSYEQYF.

The J gene is TRBJ2-2, the V gene TRBV5-4, with D perhaps matching TRBD2 (5 bases). Germline V gives CDR1 SGHNT, CDR2 YYREEE (reference sequence). This CDR3 is 13 amino acids long. The V end lost 5 bases, the J end lost 6 bases, and 11 bases lay between the germline ends. The CDR3 region has the DNA TGTGCCAGCAGGGGGAGTAGGGCCGGGGAGCTGTTTTTT. Amino acid sequence: CASRGSRAGELFF.

The rearrangement links TRBV11-1 to TRBJ2-7; perhaps TRBD1 as D (5 bases). The CDR3 is 12 residues long. Between the trimmed V and J ends, which lost 2 bases and 6 bases, there was a span of 8 bases. Germline CDR1 SGHAT, CDR2 FQDESV (reference sequence). Written as DNA, the CDR3 is TGTGCCAGCAGCTTATTAGGGGTCGAGCAGTACTTC. It encodes CASSLLGVEQYF.

The chain carries TRBV28 and TRBJ2-7, with D perhaps assigned TRBD1 or TRBD2 (5 bases each). The germline gives CDR1 MDHEN, CDR2 SYDVKM. V was trimmed by 8 bases and J by 2 bases, leaving 16 bases between them. The CDR3 sequence is 14 residues long. CDR3 sequence reads: CASLSPGTAYEQYF. CDR3 nucleotides: TGTGCCAGCCTTTCCCCCGGGACGGCCTACGAGCAGTACTTC.

The chain recombines TRBV28 with TRBJ2-7, with D possibly TRBD1 on 7 matching bases. V was cut by 2 bases and J by 7 bases, with 15 bases left in between. CDR3 length: 14 residues. Per the germline V gene, CDR1 is MDHEN and CDR2 is SYDVKM. CDR3 sequence (DNA): TGTGCCAGCAGTTTAAGTGACAGGGCGGGGGAGCAGTACTTC. Translating gives CASSLSDRAGEQYF.

V and J are TRBV24-1 and TRBJ1-5; D is possibly TRBD1 (5 bases). The CDR3 is 14 amino acids. V was shortened by 3 bases and J by 0 bases, with 5 bases between the two germline ends. Germline V CDR1 and CDR2: KGHDR, SFDVKD. DNA of the CDR3: TGTGCCACCAGTGATGGGGGTAGCAATCAGCCCCAGCATTTT. Translating it yields CATSDGGSNQPQHF.